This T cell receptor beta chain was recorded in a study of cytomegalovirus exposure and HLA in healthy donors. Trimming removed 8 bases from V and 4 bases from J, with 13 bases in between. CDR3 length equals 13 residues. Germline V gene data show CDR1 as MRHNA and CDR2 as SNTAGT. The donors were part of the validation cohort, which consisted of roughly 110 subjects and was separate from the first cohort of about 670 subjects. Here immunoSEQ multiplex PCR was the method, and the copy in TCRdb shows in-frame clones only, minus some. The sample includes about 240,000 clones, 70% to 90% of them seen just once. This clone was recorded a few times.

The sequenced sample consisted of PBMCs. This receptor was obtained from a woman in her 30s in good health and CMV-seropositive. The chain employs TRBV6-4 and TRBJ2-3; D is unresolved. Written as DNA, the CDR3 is TGTGCCAGCCTTATCCCTAGTCCAGATACGCAGTATTTT. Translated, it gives CASLIPSPDTQYF.